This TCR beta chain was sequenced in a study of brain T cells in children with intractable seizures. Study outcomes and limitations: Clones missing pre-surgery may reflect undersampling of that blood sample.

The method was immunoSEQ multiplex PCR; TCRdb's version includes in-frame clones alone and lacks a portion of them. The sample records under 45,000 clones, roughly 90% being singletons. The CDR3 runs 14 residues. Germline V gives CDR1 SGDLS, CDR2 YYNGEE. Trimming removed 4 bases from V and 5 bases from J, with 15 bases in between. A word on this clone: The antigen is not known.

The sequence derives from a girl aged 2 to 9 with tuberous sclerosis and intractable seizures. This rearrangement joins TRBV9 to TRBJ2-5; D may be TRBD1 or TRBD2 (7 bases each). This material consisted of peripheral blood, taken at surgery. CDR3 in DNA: TGTGCCAGCAGCCGCGGGACAGCGGGGGAGACCCAGTACTTC. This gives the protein CASSRGTAGETQYF. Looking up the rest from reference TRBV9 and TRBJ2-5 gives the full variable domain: DSGVTQTPKHLITATGQRVTLRCSPRSGDLSVYWYQQSLDQGLQFLIQYYNGEERAKGNILERFSAQQFPDLHSELNLSSLELGDSALYFCASSRGTAGETQYFGPGTRLLVL.